This record looks at one TCR beta chain sequence and its context. Its antigen has not been determined. No base qualities exist here, and no much larger clone lies one base off it. This sample is drawn from a study of blood T cell repertoires in COVID-19 (dated by TCRdb to about 2020). A note on the overall study: Collaborator samples came from the United States, Italy and Spain and covered acute and convalescent phases of COVID-19. The prospective study material was composed of cDNA or gDNA derived from T cells, B-cell-depleted T cells, or PBMCs. The dataset comprised deeply sampled blood TCRbeta repertoires from subjects exposed to, actively infected with, or recovered from COVID-19. A freely available public database, intended as a resource for researchers studying the immune response to SARS-CoV-2, is where the repertoires were released. The samples were drawn from the first 160 participants of the ongoing ImmuneRACE study and from more than 1,000 subjects provided by 6 global collaborators. Sample metadata almost always included a de-identified subject ID, COVID-19 status, age in years and sex. Where available, HLA class I and class II types were taken from metadata supplied by the sample provider and were not determined by assay-based typing.

TCRbeta CDR3 regions were amplified from genomic DNA by means of the immunoSEQ Assay, a bias-controlled multiplex PCR. Concerning the study's data processing: Within the assay, amplification of reference gene primers was used to estimate how many nucleated cells each sample contained. To quantify the absolute abundance of each unique TCRbeta CDR3 rearrangement, sequence reads were collapsed and filtered. Productive Simpson clonality was computed per sample as the square root of Simpson's diversity index over productive rearrangements. The table was pulled from immuneACCESS by TCRdb, which kept in-frame rearrangements only. Such tables lose some clones; where checked, under half of the loss comes from unresolved V genes, and the rest has no known cause. V and J calls and clone size come straight from that table; D and trimming were deduced from the DNA. The sample profile shows some 150,000 clones; about 86% of them were found once. The ten largest clones represent over 2.5% of the sample.

The investigation overall reported the following: Clinical and demographic metadata were provided uncurated, with the amount varying by source and participant.

The germline V gene provides CDR1 MNHEY and CDR2 SVGEGT. From its cysteine to its phenylalanine, the CDR3 spans 15 amino acids. Left in the record is the CDR3 DNA by itself, 45 bases read in frame from the first base. Relative to germline, V is 7 bases shorter and J is 0 bases shorter, with 12 bases between their ends. Collaborating institutions collected whole blood in K2EDTA tubes following their own protocols. Collaborator samples were shipped for TCRbeta analysis as frozen whole blood, isolated PBMCs, or DNA extracted from either sample type. This clonotype was sampled from a woman of 80 years or more with acute or convalescent COVID-19. Specimen: peripheral blood. The chain is encoded by TRBV6-2 or TRBV6-3 joined to TRBJ2-2; confidence is insufficient to name the D gene. The sequenced DNA: TGTGCCAGCATCCCGACACTCCCGAACACCGGGGAGCTGTTTTTT. Its amino acids are CASIPTLPNTGELFF.